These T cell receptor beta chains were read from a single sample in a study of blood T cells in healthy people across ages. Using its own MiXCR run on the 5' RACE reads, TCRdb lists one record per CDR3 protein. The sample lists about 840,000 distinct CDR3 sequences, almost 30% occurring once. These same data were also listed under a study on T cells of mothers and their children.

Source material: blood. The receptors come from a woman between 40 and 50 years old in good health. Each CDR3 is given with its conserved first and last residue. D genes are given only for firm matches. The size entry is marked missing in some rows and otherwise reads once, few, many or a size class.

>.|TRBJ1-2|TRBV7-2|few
CASSPVGKDGYTF
TGTGCCAGCAGCCCGGTGGGAAAGGATGGCTACACCTTC
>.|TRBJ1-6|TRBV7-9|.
CASSGGPPLHF
TGTGCCAGCAGCGGCGGGCCACCCCTCCACTTT
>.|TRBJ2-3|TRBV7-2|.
CASSLDPGGGGADTQYF
TGTGCCAGCAGCTTAGATCCAGGGGGCGGGGGGGCAGATACGCAGTATTTT
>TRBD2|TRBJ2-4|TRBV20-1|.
CSARDHGGAGEQYF
TGCAGTGCTAGAGATCACGGGGGGGCCGGTGAGCAGTACTTC
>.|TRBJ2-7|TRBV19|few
CASRFSTTGEQYF
TGTGCCAGTAGATTCTCGACCACGGGCGAGCAGTACTTC
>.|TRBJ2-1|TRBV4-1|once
CASSQDRFGRYNEQFF
TGCGCCAGCAGCCAAGATCGGTTTGGCCGCTACAATGAGCAGTTCTTC
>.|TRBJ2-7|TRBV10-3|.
CAINGRSLNEQYF
TGTGCCATCAATGGAAGGTCTTTGAACGAGCAGTACTTC
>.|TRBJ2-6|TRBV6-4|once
CASRTGRAFSGANVLTF
TGTGCCAGCAGGACTGGACGGGCCTTCTCTGGGGCCAACGTCCTGACTTTC
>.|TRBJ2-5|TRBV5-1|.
CASSLEEALYQETQYF
TGCGCCAGCAGCTTGGAGGAGGCCCTGTACCAAGAGACCCAGTACTTC
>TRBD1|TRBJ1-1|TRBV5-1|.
CASSHRTGRNTEAFF
TGCGCCAGCAGCCACCGGACAGGGAGGAACACTGAAGCTTTCTTT
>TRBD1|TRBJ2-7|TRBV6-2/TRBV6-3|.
CASSYRRQGRSYEQYF
TGTGCCAGCAGTTACCGCAGACAGGGGCGGTCCTACGAGCAGTACTTC
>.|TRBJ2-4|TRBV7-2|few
CASSLDMGGLGIQYF
TGTGCCAGCAGCTTAGATATGGGGGGCTTGGGCATTCAGTACTTC
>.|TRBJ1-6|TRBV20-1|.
CSASRQGDNSPLHF
TGCAGTGCTAGCCGACAAGGTGATAATTCACCCCTCCACTTT
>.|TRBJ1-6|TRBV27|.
CASSPGVPYNSPLHF
TGTGCCAGCAGTCCCGGAGTACCCTATAATTCACCCCTCCATTTT
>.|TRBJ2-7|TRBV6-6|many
CASSYVGAYEQYF
TGTGCCAGCAGTTACGTAGGAGCCTACGAGCAGTACTTC
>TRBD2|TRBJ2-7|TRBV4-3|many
CASSQDTSGGSYEQYF
TGCGCCAGCAGCCAAGATACTAGCGGGGGATCCTACGAGCAGTACTTC
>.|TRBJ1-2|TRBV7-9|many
CASRGSYGYTF
TGTGCCAGCAGGGGCTCATATGGCTACACCTTC
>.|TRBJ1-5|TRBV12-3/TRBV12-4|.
CASSSSRAQPQHF
TGTGCCAGCAGTAGTAGCAGGGCCCAGCCCCAGCATTTT
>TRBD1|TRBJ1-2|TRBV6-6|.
CASSNTDRGRMGYTF
TGTGCCAGCAGTAACACGGACAGGGGGCGAATGGGCTACACCTTC
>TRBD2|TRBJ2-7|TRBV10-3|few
CAISEAGGIKTYEQYF
TGTGCCATCAGTGAGGCGGGGGGGATAAAAACCTACGAGCAGTACTTC
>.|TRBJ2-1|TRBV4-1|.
CASSQGQGTLSNEQFF
TGCGCCAGCAGCCAAGGGCAAGGGACTCTGAGCAATGAGCAGTTCTTC
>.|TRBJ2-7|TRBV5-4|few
CASSLTRDSHNEQYF
TGTGCCAGCAGCCTGACGCGGGACTCTCACAATGAGCAGTACTTC
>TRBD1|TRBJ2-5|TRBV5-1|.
CVSSQIQGAGETQYF
TGCGTCAGCAGCCAGATACAGGGGGCTGGGGAGACCCAGTACTTC
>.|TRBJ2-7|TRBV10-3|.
CAISEGLGRAYEQYF
TGTGCCATCAGTGAAGGGTTGGGACGGGCGTACGAGCAGTACTTC
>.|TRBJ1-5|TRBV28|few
CATHRGGNQPQHF
TGTGCTACACATCGAGGGGGGAATCAGCCCCAGCATTTT
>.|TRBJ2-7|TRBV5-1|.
CASSLGSPAAYYEQYF
TGCGCCAGCAGCTTGGGTTCCCCAGCGGCTTACTACGAGCAGTACTTC
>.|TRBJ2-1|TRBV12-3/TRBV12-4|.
CANSKQGGEQFF
TGTGCCAACAGCAAACAAGGGGGTGAGCAGTTCTTC
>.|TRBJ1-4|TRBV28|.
CASSSVWGGGEKRFF
TGTGCCAGCAGTTCTGTTTGGGGGGGCGGTGAAAAACGGTTTTTT
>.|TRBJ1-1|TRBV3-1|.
CASSQASSMNTEAFF
TGTGCCAGCAGCCAAGCATCCAGCATGAACACTGAAGCTTTCTTT
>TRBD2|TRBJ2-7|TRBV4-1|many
CASSQSTSGGASSYEQYF
TGCGCCAGCAGCCAATCGACTAGCGGGGGGGCCAGCTCCTACGAGCAGTACTTC
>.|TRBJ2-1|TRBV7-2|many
CASSPGAQWDEQFF
TGTGCCAGCAGCCCGGGGGCGCAATGGGATGAGCAGTTCTTC
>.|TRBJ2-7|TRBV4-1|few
CASGQSSQGSRGEQYF
TGCGCCAGCGGCCAATCTTCACAGGGTTCCCGCGGCGAGCAGTACTTC
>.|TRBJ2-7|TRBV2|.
CASSEQVELYEQYF
TGTGCCAGCAGTGAACAGGTGGAACTTTACGAGCAGTACTTC
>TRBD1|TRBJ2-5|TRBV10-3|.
CATNPGTDQETQYF
TGTGCCACCAACCCCGGGACAGACCAAGAGACCCAGTACTTC
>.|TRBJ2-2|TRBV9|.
CASSHDTMPGAPGELFF
TGTGCCAGCAGTCACGACACGATGCCCGGGGCGCCCGGGGAGCTGTTTTTT
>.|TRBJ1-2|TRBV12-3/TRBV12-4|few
CASSPHPDRGEDGYTF
TGTGCCAGCAGCCCCCATCCCGACAGAGGAGAGGATGGCTACACCTTC
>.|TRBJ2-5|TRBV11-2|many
CASSFPFTPARTPQETQYF
TGTGCCAGCAGCTTTCCGTTCACCCCGGCCAGAACACCGCAAGAGACCCAGTACTTC
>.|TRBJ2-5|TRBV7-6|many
CASSSAGGGPVTQYF
TGTGCCAGCAGCTCGGCTGGGGGCGGACCGGTGACCCAGTACTTC
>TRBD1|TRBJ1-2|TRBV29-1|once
CSVEVAGTENYGYTF
TGCAGCGTTGAAGTGGCGGGGACAGAAAACTATGGCTACACCTTC
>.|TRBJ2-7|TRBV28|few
CSSSLRPEGQSLMISYEQYF
TGTTCCAGCAGTTTACGTCCGGAGGGACAGTCCCTGATGATCTCCTACGAGCAGTACTTC
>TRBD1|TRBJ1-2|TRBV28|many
CATLNTGTGNGYTF
TGTGCCACCTTAAACACCGGGACAGGGAATGGCTACACCTTC
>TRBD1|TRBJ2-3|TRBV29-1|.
CSVRRTGGETDTQYF
TGCAGCGTTCGGCGGACAGGGGGCGAAACAGATACGCAGTATTTT
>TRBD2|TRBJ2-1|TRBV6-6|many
CASSYPQRGGSEQFF
TGTGCCAGCAGCTACCCTCAGCGGGGGGGCTCCGAGCAGTTCTTC